The 17 T cell receptor beta chains listed next were all sequenced from one sample in a study of T cell responses to AZD1222 COVID-19 vaccine. Produced via immunoSEQ multiplex PCR; TCRdb's table is partial and in-frame only. This table has tens of thousands of clones, approximately 91% appearing once. This sample comprised peripheral blood, obtained on day 0 of AZD1222 vaccination. The source of these receptors is an adult in good health.

V usage is TRBV5-1 and J usage is TRBJ2-7; the match to TRBD1 covers 10 bases. V dropped 7 bases and J dropped 5; count of bases not matched to a gene: 9. This CDR3 spans 14 amino acids. From germline, CDR1 is SGHRS and CDR2 YFSETQ. The CDR3 region is CASRPGQGSHEQYF. As DNA, the CDR3 is TGCGCCAGCCGGCCGGGACAGGGGTCCCACGAGCAGTACTTC.

This clone was recorded a few times. V usage is TRBV29-1 and J usage is TRBJ2-7, with 13 bases that match TRBD2. V gave up 6 bases and J gave up 3 bases; unmatched junction bases: 5. CDR3 length: 14 amino acids. Looked up from germline, CDR1 is SQVTM and CDR2 is ANQGSEA. CDR3 protein: CSVAGTSGIYEQYF. CDR3 DNA: TGCAGCGTCGCCGGGACTAGCGGGATCTACGAGCAGTACTTC.

V and J are TRBV6-5 and TRBJ1-2; no reliable D call. Germline CDR1 is MNHEY and CDR2 is SVGAGI. The CDR3 spans 14 residues. V lost 6 bases and J 4 bases, leaving 15 bases between the germline ends. The CDR3 coding sequence is TGTGCCAGCAGGCTACACGTTTATGGCTATGGCTACACCTTC. It codes for CASRLHVYGYGYTF.

The chain links TRBV9 to TRBJ2-7, with 11 positions matching TRBD2. V lost 3 bases to trimming and J lost 1 base; unmatched junction nucleotides: 6. The CDR3 totals 16 residues. The germline V gene encodes CDR1 SGDLS and CDR2 YYNGEE. The CDR3 loop is CASSESGTSGSYEQYF. DNA for the CDR3: TGTGCCAGCAGCGAATCCGGGACTAGCGGATCCTACGAGCAGTACTTC. Full variable domain (remainder filled in from reference TRBV9 and TRBJ2-7): DSGVTQTPKHLITATGQRVTLRCSPRSGDLSVYWYQQSLDQGLQFLIQYYNGEERAKGNILERFSAQQFPDLHSELNLSSLELGDSALYFCASSESGTSGSYEQYFGPGTRLTVT.

The CDR3 loop reads CSASGGGGGGTQYF. CDR3 bases: TGCAGTGCTAGTGGTGGCGGGGGAGGAGGTACGCAGTATTTT. The rearrangement joins TRBV20-1 to TRBJ2-3; 7 bases are a match to TRBD2. CDR1 DFQATT and CDR2 SNEGSKA come from the germline V gene (reference sequence). The CDR3 is made up of 14 amino acids. Trimming took 3 bases from V and 8 from J; bases not matched to a gene: 11.

The CDR3: CASSQVPGSTEAFF. As DNA, the CDR3 is TGCGCCAGCAGCCAAGTTCCAGGGAGCACTGAAGCTTTCTTT. The V gene is TRBV4-1, the J gene TRBJ1-1; tentatively, D is TRBD1 (5 bases). This CDR3 is built from 14 residues. Trimming removed 1 base at V and 4 bases at J, with 10 bases between. Germline assignment: CDR1 MGHRA and CDR2 YSYEKL.

This clone was counted a single time. The genes are TRBV11-1 and TRBJ2-1, with 13 nucleotides matching TRBD2. This CDR3 comprises 15 residues. The germline V gene encodes CDR1 SGHAT and CDR2 FQDESV (reference sequence). Unmatched junction bases numbered 4, after V lost 10 bases and J lost 1 base. The CDR3 nucleotides read TGTGCCACCGAACTAGCGGGGGGGTCCTACAATGAGCAGTTCTTC. Residues: CATELAGGSYNEQFF.

The rearrangement links TRBV2 to TRBJ2-5; D gene ambiguous. With 8 bases removed from V and 0 bases from J, the gap between germline ends came to 4 bases. CDR1 is SNHLY, CDR2 FYNNEI, per germline. CDR3 length: 11 amino acids. The CDR3 DNA is TGTGCCAGCTCGTACCAAGAGACCCAGTACTTC. Translated, it gives CASSYQETQYF.

V is TRBV6-2 or TRBV6-3 and J is TRBJ2-6; TRBD2 might be the D (5 bases). Germline V gene data show CDR1 as MNHEY and CDR2 as SVGEGT. The CDR3 has 15 amino acids. V was clipped by 6 bases and J by 2 bases, with 11 bases between them. CDR3 DNA sequence: TGTGCCAGCAGACCTCCGGGAACTGGGGCCAACGTCCTGACTTTC. Translation: CASRPPGTGANVLTF.

DNA for the CDR3: TGTGCCAGCAGTGACCCCGGACAGGGCCTGGACGAGCAGTACTTC. Protein product: CASSDPGQGLDEQYF. V gene TRBV25-1 combines with J gene TRBJ2-7; TRBD1 matches 8 bases. Germline values: CDR1 MGHDK, CDR2 SYGVNS. This CDR3 comprises 15 residues. V was clipped by 3 bases and J by 5 bases; unmatched bases: 9.

The chain joins TRBV27 to TRBJ1-2; tentative D call: TRBD1 (6 bases). The CDR3 spans 15 residues. Germline V gives CDR1 MNHEY, CDR2 SMNVEV (reference sequence). V lost 5 bases and J lost 4, with 17 bases in between. This CDR3 reads CASSDRTAAIYGYTF. The DNA of the CDR3 is TGTGCCAGCAGTGACCGGACAGCAGCCATCTATGGCTACACCTTC.

The rearrangement links TRBV2 to TRBJ2-5; 10 positions match TRBD2. CDR1 and CDR2 (germline): SNHLY, FYNNEI. This CDR3 comprises 13 residues. After removal of 11 bases from V and 1 base from J, the junction contained 4 bases not matched to a gene. This chain's CDR3 is CAGTSGIQETQYF. For the CDR3, the DNA is TGTGCCGGAACTAGCGGGATCCAAGAGACCCAGTACTTC. Complete variable domain (other parts from reference TRBV2 and TRBJ2-5): EPEVTQTPSHQVTQMGQEVILRCVPISNHLYFYWYRQILGQKVEFLVSFYNNEISEKSEIFDDQFSVERPDGSNFTLKIRSTKLEDSAMYFCAGTSGIQETQYFGPGTRLLVL.

V gene TRBV19 combines with J gene TRBJ2-1; no clear D. V shed 3 bases and J shed 9 bases, with 18 bases lying between them. Per germline, CDR1 LNHDA and CDR2 SQIVND (reference sequence). The CDR3 spans 15 residues. The chain's CDR3 is CASSMVARVVGEQFF. CDR3 DNA sequence: TGTGCCAGTAGTATGGTGGCTAGGGTTGTTGGTGAGCAGTTCTTC. The full variable domain, with the rest looked up from reference TRBV19 and TRBJ2-1, is DGGITQSPKYLFRKEGQNVTLSCEQNLNHDAMYWYRQDPGQGLRLIYYSQIVNDFQKGDIAEGYSVSREKKESFPLTVTSAQKNPTAFYLCASSMVARVVGEQFFGPGTRLTVL.

The chain combines TRBV19 with TRBJ1-4; tentatively, D is TRBD1 (6 bases). CDR1 and CDR2 from the germline V gene are LNHDA and SQIVND (reference sequence). This CDR3 comprises 15 residues. The V and J ends lost 3 bases and 8 bases respectively, with 16 bases between them. CDR3 DNA sequence: TGTGCCAGTAGTATTTCTTGGACAGTACAAGAAAAACTGTTTTTT. This sequence encodes CASSISWTVQEKLFF.

This chain uses TRBV7-9 with TRBJ1-3; 7 bases are a match to TRBD1. Trimming at V came to 5 bases and at J to 3 bases, leaving 4 bases not matched to a gene. CDR1 and CDR2 from the germline V gene are SEHNR and FQNEAQ (reference sequence). The CDR3 has 14 amino acids. The DNA of the CDR3 is TGTGCCAGCAGCCGACAGGGATTTGGAAACACCATATATTTT. Translating it yields CASSRQGFGNTIYF.

The chain has TRBV7-2 and TRBJ2-1; 7 bases agree with TRBD2. Germline-derived CDR1 and CDR2 are SGHTA and FQGNSA. Trimming took 3 bases from V and 8 from J; bases not matched to a gene: 10. This CDR3 contains 15 residues. CDR3: CASSFQGGLNDEQFF. The CDR3 nucleotides read TGTGCCAGCAGCTTCCAGGGAGGGTTAAATGATGAGCAGTTCTTC.

The J gene is TRBJ2-3, the V gene TRBV7-3; 11 bases map to TRBD2. The trim removed 5 bases at V and 0 bases at J, leaving 4 bases unmatched. Germline CDR1 and CDR2: SGHTA and FQGTGA. The CDR3 has 16 amino acids. CDR3 sequence reads: CASSTGLAASTDTQYF. CDR3 nucleotides: TGTGCCAGCAGCACGGGACTAGCGGCAAGCACAGATACGCAGTATTTT.